Following are 12 T cell receptor beta chains from one sample sequenced in a study of patients and donors after allogeneic stem cell transplantation. TCRdb re-called the RT-PCR reads with MiXCR, one entry per CDR3 protein. Among about 960,000 distinct CDR3 sequences listed, more than 15% were seen once. The sequenced sample consisted of blood, either unsorted or a sorted T cell fraction (not recorded which). Receptors were obtained from a human donor who was either an allogeneic HSCT recipient or a stem cell or donor lymphocyte infusion donor (not recorded which). It is not recorded whose cells these are; they may come from a transplant donor.

The chain carries TRBV12-3 or TRBV12-4 and TRBJ2-7, with 8 bases lining up with TRBD2. The CDR3 is 15 residues long. J lost 2 bases, V lost 3 bases, and 6 bases had no gene match. CDR3 protein: CASSFWAGGTYEQYF. In nucleotides, the CDR3 is TGTGCCAGCAGTTTTTGGGCGGGGGGCACCTACGAGCAGTACTTC.

The chain uses TRBV19 and TRBJ2-1; D is unresolved. The CDR3 is 15 amino acids. Trimming left V 4 bases short and J 2 bases short, with 12 bases between. Looked up from germline, CDR1 is LNHDA and CDR2 is SQIVND (reference sequence). The CDR3 coding sequence is TGTGCCAGTAGTACCGCTAGTATTGCCTACAATGAGCAGTTCTTC. It specifies CASSTASIAYNEQFF.

This chain joins TRBV4-2 and TRBJ2-3; D uncertain. Per the germline V gene, CDR1 is LGHNA and CDR2 is YNFKEQ. The ends were cut back, 3 bases at V and 0 bases at J, with 4 bases in the middle. CDR3 length equals 13 residues. CDR3 bases: TGTGCCAGCAGCCAGACTAGCACAGATACGCAGTATTTT. Protein product: CASSQTSTDTQYF.

In this sample, this clonotype turned up a few times. V and J are TRBV6-1 and TRBJ1-2; D perhaps matches TRBD1 (5 bases). Trimming removed 7 bases at V and 3 bases at J, with 12 bases between. The CDR3 length is 13 residues. In germline, CDR1 is MNHNS, CDR2 SASEGT. The CDR3 loop is CASTGREDYGYTF. The CDR3 region has the DNA TGTGCCAGCACAGGCAGGGAGGACTATGGCTACACCTTC.

The chain joins TRBV27 to TRBJ2-7; no clear D gene. Germline CDR1 reads MNHEY; CDR2 reads SMNVEV (reference sequence). V was cut by 0 bases and J by 2 bases, with 14 bases left in between. This CDR3 spans 16 amino acids. Here the CDR3 reads CASSLSGLSPTYEQYF. For the CDR3, the DNA is TGTGCCAGCAGTTTATCGGGCCTTTCCCCAACCTACGAGCAGTACTTC.

This clonotype appeared a few times. V usage is TRBV15 and J usage is TRBJ2-3; TRBD2 matches 8 bases. Unmatched junction bases numbered 5, after V lost 0 bases and J lost 0 bases. The CDR3 is 17 amino acids. Germline V lookup: CDR1 LNHNV, CDR2 YYDKDF (reference sequence). The CDR3: CATSRDRSSGSTDTQYF. CDR3 coding DNA: TGTGCCACCAGCAGAGATCGGTCTAGCGGGAGCACAGATACGCAGTATTTT.

The chain is built from TRBV4-2 and TRBJ2-2; a possible D gene is TRBD2 (6 bases). V lost 3 bases, J lost 5 bases, and 10 bases lay in between. Per the germline V gene, CDR1 is LGHNA and CDR2 is YNFKEQ. CDR3 length: 14 residues. The CDR3 here is CASSHGSGTGELFF. CDR3 in DNA: TGTGCCAGCAGCCATGGGAGCGGGACCGGGGAGCTGTTTTTT.

The CDR3 nucleotides are TGTGCCAGCAGCCAAGATCAGGCCCAGCAGTACTTC. It is translated as CASSQDQAQQYF. This chain connects TRBV3-1 to TRBJ2-7; D call uncertain. This CDR3 has 12 amino acids. CDR1 and CDR2 from the germline V gene are LGHDT and YNNKEL (reference sequence). V lost 0 bases and J lost 8, with 8 bases in between.

The V call is TRBV20-1, the J call TRBJ2-3; 11 nucleotides line up with TRBD2. V was clipped by 1 base and J by 3 bases; unmatched bases: 6. Germline assignment: CDR1 DFQATT and CDR2 SNEGSKA (reference sequence). CDR3 length equals 16 residues. CDR3 protein: CSARARLAGGTDTQYF. CDR3 nucleotide sequence: TGCAGTGCTAGAGCCCGTCTAGCGGGAGGAACAGATACGCAGTATTTT.

The gene calls are TRBV7-9 and TRBJ1-5, with a tentative D call TRBD1 (6 bases). The CDR3 has 15 residues. Germline CDR1 is SEHNR and CDR2 is FQNEAQ (reference sequence). Trimming removed 5 bases from V and 9 bases from J, with 20 bases in between. CDR3: CASSPQGIDLRPQHF. The CDR3 DNA sequence: TGTGCCAGCAGCCCCCAGGGGATAGATCTGAGGCCCCAGCATTTT.

This clonotype was counted between two and nine times. The V call is TRBV20-1, the J call TRBJ1-5; D is ambiguous. The CDR3 is 13 residues long. The V gene's germline CDR1 is DFQATT and CDR2 SNEGSKA (reference sequence). The V end lost 3 bases, the J end lost 7 bases, and 13 bases lay between the germline ends. The CDR3 here is CSASGTVGQPQHF. DNA for the CDR3: TGCAGTGCTAGCGGAACAGTAGGCCAGCCCCAGCATTTT.

This clonotype has only a few counts. The chain recombines TRBV4-2 with TRBJ1-4; 9 nucleotides match TRBD1. Germline trimming cut 4 bases from V and 7 bases from J; bases unmatched to any gene: 7. This CDR3 has 15 residues. Per germline, CDR1 LGHNA and CDR2 YNFKEQ. The CDR3, as DNA: TGTGCCAGCAGCCTGTCCGGGACAGGGACTGAAAAACTGTTTTTT. Its translation: CASSLSGTGTEKLFF.